The subject of this entry is one T cell receptor (beta chain). Its specificity is not known. The authors ran a second PCR of 7 to 11 cycles using a sample-barcoded 5' primer and a J-beta primer mix. TCRdb itself ran the 5' RACE reads through MiXCR, one entry per CDR3 protein. The table records 700,000 to 800,000 distinct CDR3 sequences, about 42% of them present only once. Germline V gene sequence: CDR1 LNHNV, CDR2 YYDKDF (reference sequence). V lost 11 bases, J lost 5 bases, and 24 bases lay in between. The CDR3 contains 15 residues. This record belongs to a study of blood T cells in healthy people across ages. The study's findings and limits: Per million T cells, the diversity of TCR beta decreased roughly linearly as age advanced.

Drawing of peripheral blood yielded about 9.6 milliliters from each donor. The chain has TRBV15 and TRBJ1-2; D unclear. The sample comprised blood. This TCR was sampled from a woman aged 55-70 years in good health. The CDR3 DNA follows: TGTGCCGCCGGCAGAGATACCTCGGAGCTGTATGGCTACACCTTC. Translating it yields CAAGRDTSELYGYTF.